Below are 28 T cell receptor beta chains sequenced from a single sample in a study of Ad26.COV2.S vaccination and SARS-CoV-2 variants. Treatment noted: about 20 received Ad26.COV2.S at low or high dose, single or two shots; 5 received placebo; per-sample allocation not given. Sampling happened 63 days after the first vaccine or placebo injection. This table comes from immunoSEQ multiplex PCR, and its TCRdb copy is limited to in-frame clones, with some not included. The sample shows hundreds of thousands of clones, about nine tenths of them seen only once. The source was peripheral blood, collected in a trial of Ad26.COV2.S vaccine versus placebo. The receptors come from a person aged 18 to 65 who received the Ad26.COV2.S COVID-19 vaccine or a placebo.

The chain recombines TRBV3-1 (or the pseudogene TRBV3-2) with TRBJ2-1; D may be TRBD1 (6 bases). Trimming cost V 3 bases and J 2 bases, with 11 bases left between them. Germline V lookup: CDR1 LGHDT, CDR2 YNNKEL (reference sequence). The CDR3 has 15 residues. The CDR3 protein is CASSHRQATYNEQFF. The CDR3 nucleotides read TGTGCCAGCAGCCATCGACAGGCCACCTACAATGAGCAGTTCTTC.

The count of this clone is one. The CDR3, as DNA: TGTGCCAGCAGCGGAGGGACAGGGGGCTCTGGAAACACCATATATTTT. It encodes CASSGGTGGSGNTIYF. This chain uses TRBV9 with TRBJ1-3, with 11 bases aligning to TRBD1. V lost 3 bases, J lost 0 bases, and 2 bases stayed unmatched. Germline V gene data show CDR1 as SGDLS and CDR2 as YYNGEE. This CDR3 is 16 amino acids long.

This sequence joins TRBV6-5 and TRBJ2-7; 7 bases agree with TRBD1. Germline V gives CDR1 MNHEY, CDR2 SVGAGI. This CDR3 has 14 residues. The V and J ends lost 6 bases and 0 bases, in that order; junction bases with no gene match: 5. The CDR3 DNA sequence: TGTGCCAGCAGGCCGACAGGGTCCTCCTACGAGCAGTACTTC. As protein: CASRPTGSSYEQYF.

The rearrangement links TRBV2 to TRBJ1-1; no definite D call. CDR3 length: 14 residues. The V end lost 6 bases, the J end lost 5 bases, and 16 bases lay between the germline ends. CDR1 is SNHLY and CDR2 is FYNNEI in the germline V gene. The CDR3 loop reads CASSRGLGGTEAFF. CDR3 bases: TGTGCCAGCAGCCGTGGCCTGGGTGGGACTGAAGCTTTCTTT.

The chain employs TRBV6-2 or TRBV6-3 and TRBJ2-2; no clear D gene. The germline CDR1 and CDR2 sequences are MNHEY and SVGEGT. V shed 4 bases and J shed 1 base, with 7 bases lying between them. CDR3 length: 14 amino acids. The DNA for the CDR3 is TGTGCCAGCAGTTCCAACTTGAACACCGGGGAGCTGTTTTTT. As protein: CASSSNLNTGELFF.

The V call is TRBV27, the J call TRBJ2-1; tentatively, D is TRBD1 or TRBD2 (5 bases each). Deletions cut 4 bases from V and 8 bases from J, with 24 bases between. The CDR3 is 17 amino acids. CDR1 is MNHEY and CDR2 is SMNVEV in the germline V gene (reference sequence). The DNA of the CDR3 is TGTGCCAGCAGTTCGAATCTCCGGGGCTACAAAATCGATGAGCAGTTCTTC. It is translated as CASSSNLRGYKIDEQFF.

The V and J genes are TRBV7-9 and TRBJ2-5, with unresolved D. The V gene lost 0 bases and the J gene lost 2 bases, with 10 bases spanning the gap. The germline V gene has CDR1 SEHNR and CDR2 FQNEAQ (reference sequence). The CDR3 extends over 15 amino acids. In nucleotides, the CDR3 is TGTGCCAGCAGCTTAGCGCTGGACCAACAAGAGACCCAGTACTTC. Translated: CASSLALDQQETQYF.

This sequence joins TRBV10-3 and TRBJ1-5; TRBD1 might be the D (5 bases). From germline, CDR1 is ENHRY and CDR2 SYGVKD. The CDR3 extends over 15 amino acids. V lost 2 bases to trimming and J lost 5 bases, with 13 bases between them. The CDR3 reads CAISEVQGADQPQHF. CDR3 nucleotide sequence: TGTGCCATCAGTGAGGTGCAGGGAGCTGATCAGCCCCAGCATTTT.

The V call is TRBV9, the J call TRBJ1-6, with TRBD1 as a possible D gene (5 bases). Trimming cost V 3 bases and J 6 bases, with 10 bases left between them. The germline gives CDR1 SGDLS, CDR2 YYNGEE. The CDR3 runs 14 residues. CDR3: CASSAGTSNSPLHF. In DNA form, the CDR3 reads TGTGCCAGCAGCGCGGGGACTTCTAATTCACCCCTCCACTTT.

The chain is built from TRBV3-1 (or the pseudogene TRBV3-2) and TRBJ1-1, with 7 nucleotides matching TRBD1. Germline V gives CDR1 LGHDT, CDR2 YNNKEL (reference sequence). There are 14 residues in the CDR3. The trim removed 6 bases at V and 5 bases at J, leaving 9 bases unmatched. The CDR3 nucleotides are TGTGCCAGCAGATGGGCAGGGGGGCGGACTGAAGCTTTCTTT. This codes for CASRWAGGRTEAFF.

The chain is built from TRBV7-9 and TRBJ2-2; 7 nucleotides line up with TRBD1. Germline CDR1 is SEHNR and CDR2 is FQNEAQ (reference sequence). The CDR3 loop spans 16 amino acids. V lost 5 bases and J lost 1; bases outside the gene matches: 7. The CDR3: CASSPRTGLNTGELFF. Here the CDR3 DNA reads TGTGCCAGCAGCCCTCGGACAGGATTGAACACCGGGGAGCTGTTTTTT.

The chain recombines TRBV10-3 with TRBJ1-3; D is unresolved. CDR3 length equals 12 residues. The germline V and J ends were trimmed by 8 bases and 4 bases, with 9 bases remaining between them. Germline CDR1 and CDR2: ENHRY and SYGVKD. As DNA, the CDR3 is TGTGCCATCGGGCCGACGGGAAACACCATATATTTT. Translating it yields CAIGPTGNTIYF.

The genes are TRBV19 and TRBJ1-4; a possible D gene is TRBD1 (5 bases). The CDR3 is 22 amino acids. Germline lookup yields CDR1 LNHDA and CDR2 SQIVND (reference sequence). Trimming cost V 1 base and J 2 bases, with 29 bases left between them. In DNA form, the CDR3 reads TGTGCCAGTAGTATAGCCCTCAGGGTAAACCATCAGGGATCGGCGACTAATGAAAAACTGTTTTTT. Protein: CASSIALRVNHQGSATNEKLFF. The entire variable domain, with the rest obtained from reference TRBV19 and TRBJ1-4, is as follows: DGGITQSPKYLFRKEGQNVTLSCEQNLNHDAMYWYRQDPGQGLRLIYYSQIVNDFQKGDIAEGYSVSREKKESFPLTVTSAQKNPTAFYLCASSIALRVNHQGSATNEKLFFGSGTQLSVL.

The V call is TRBV9, the J call TRBJ2-1, with D unclear. Trimming pared 3 bases from V and 2 bases from J, leaving 15 bases between. The V gene's germline CDR1 is SGDLS and CDR2 YYNGEE. The CDR3 is 16 residues long. CDR3: CASSANSRPAYNEQFF. DNA of the CDR3: TGTGCCAGCAGCGCAAACTCCCGTCCCGCCTACAATGAGCAGTTCTTC.

The J gene is TRBJ1-2, the V gene TRBV6-6, with 8 bases fitting TRBD1. Germline-derived CDR1 and CDR2 are MNHNY and SVGAGI (reference sequence). This CDR3 has 16 residues. J was trimmed by 7 bases and V by 2 bases; bases with no gene match: 12. The CDR3 is CASSYTGQGVRGGYTF. CDR3 DNA: TGTGCCAGCAGTTACACCGGACAGGGCGTGCGAGGTGGCTACACCTTC.

The chain employs TRBV5-1 and TRBJ1-4, with D unclear. The V end was cut by 0 bases, the J end by 8 bases, with 11 bases between. This CDR3 region has 14 residues. Germline values: CDR1 SGHRS, CDR2 YFSETQ. The chain's CDR3 is CASSLAAAAEKLFF. DNA for the CDR3: TGCGCCAGCAGCTTGGCCGCGGCAGCAGAAAAACTGTTTTTT.

This chain joins TRBV3-1 (or the pseudogene TRBV3-2) and TRBJ2-5; D not certain. CDR1 is LGHDT and CDR2 is YNNKEL in the germline V gene (reference sequence). The CDR3 has 17 amino acids. The germline V and J ends were trimmed by 0 bases and 1 base, with 15 bases remaining between them. CDR3 region: CASSQDGQQRPQETQYF. CDR3 bases: TGTGCCAGCAGCCAAGATGGGCAGCAACGACCCCAAGAGACCCAGTACTTC.

Worth noting for this clone: The junction departs from the called germline gene at one end, perhaps through a read error. V gene TRBV6-1 combines with J gene TRBJ1-6; D is ambiguous. The germline V gene has CDR1 MNHNS and CDR2 SASEGT. This CDR3 has 14 residues. In DNA, the CDR3 is TGTGCCAGCAGCGAAGGAGTATGGGGTTCACCCCTCCACTTT. Protein product: CASSEGVWGSPLHF.

This sequence joins TRBV9 and TRBJ2-1, with TRBD1 as a possible D gene (6 bases). CDR1 is SGDLS, CDR2 YYNGEE, per germline. This CDR3 is built from 14 residues. Trimming shortened V by 3 bases and J by 3 bases, and 10 bases separated the two germline ends. The CDR3 DNA follows: TGTGCCAGCAGCGAGACGGACAGCTACAATGAGCAGTTCTTC. Protein: CASSETDSYNEQFF.

The chain recombines TRBV27 with TRBJ2-7, with D possibly being TRBD1 or TRBD2 (5 bases each). Germline lookup yields CDR1 MNHEY and CDR2 SMNVEV (reference sequence). This CDR3 has 14 residues. V lost 7 bases to trimming and J lost 1 base, with 14 bases between them. The CDR3 region is CASTLVGGSYEQYF. The CDR3 bases are TGTGCCAGCACCCTGGTTGGGGGTTCCTACGAGCAGTACTTC.

The CDR3 loop is CASSYPGLAAGELFF. The DNA of the CDR3 is TGTGCCAGCAGTTACCCGGGACTAGCCGCCGGGGAGCTGTTTTTT. V and J are TRBV6-2 or TRBV6-3 and TRBJ2-2; 9 bases line up with TRBD2. The germline gives CDR1 MNHEY, CDR2 SVGEGT. CDR3 length equals 15 residues. V was pared by 2 bases and J by 6 bases, with 4 bases of the junction left unmatched.

The J gene is TRBJ1-6, the V gene TRBV9; D call uncertain. Germline V gene lookup returns CDR1 SGDLS and CDR2 YYNGEE. This CDR3 is built from 16 residues. V was shortened by 0 bases and J by 0 bases, with 7 bases between the two germline ends. The CDR3 region has the DNA TGTGCCAGCAGCGTAGTCGAGAGCTCCTATAATTCACCCCTCCACTTT. Residues: CASSVVESSYNSPLHF.

The chain has TRBV6-5 and TRBJ2-5; no reliable D call. Germline loops: CDR1 MNHEY, CDR2 SVGAGI. Trimming took off 7 bases at V and 5 bases at J, with 17 bases between the two ends. The length of the CDR3 is 14 residues. CDR3 protein: CASTELALGETQYF. CDR3 bases: TGTGCCAGCACCGAACTGGCCCTGGGGGAGACCCAGTACTTC.

This sequence joins TRBV6-4 and TRBJ2-2; 7 nucleotides line up with TRBD1. This CDR3 contains 14 residues. Unmatched junction bases numbered 2, after V lost 7 bases and J lost 0 bases. Per the germline V gene, CDR1 is MRHNA and CDR2 is SNTAGT. The CDR3, as DNA: TGTGCCAGCAAAGACAGGGCGAACACCGGGGAGCTGTTTTTT. Its translation: CASKDRANTGELFF.

The table lists this clone with a count of one. The rearrangement joins TRBV2 to TRBJ1-1, with 10 bases aligning to TRBD1. The germline gives CDR1 SNHLY, CDR2 FYNNEI. Trimming at V came to 2 bases and at J to 4 bases, leaving 7 bases not matched to a gene. CDR3 size: 16 residues. CDR3 sequence (DNA): TGTGCCAGCAGTGAACGTAGGGGACAGGGGAGCACTGAAGCTTTCTTT. Its translation is CASSERRGQGSTEAFF.

This chain joins TRBV4-1 and TRBJ1-1; D is uncertain. This CDR3 is 14 amino acids long. Germline V lookup: CDR1 MGHRA, CDR2 YSYEKL. V lost 1 base and J lost 1, with 7 bases in between. CDR3 nucleotide sequence: TGCGCCAGCAGCCAAGTCTACAGGAACACTGAAGCTTTCTTT. It specifies CASSQVYRNTEAFF.

The chain is built from TRBV6-9 and TRBJ2-1; 9 nucleotides match TRBD1. The ends lost 6 bases at V and 6 bases at J; junction bases unmatched: 12. The CDR3 spans 16 residues. Per germline, CDR1 MNHGY and CDR2 SVAAGI. The CDR3 region is CASSFNRGLRFNEQFF. The CDR3 coding sequence is TGTGCCAGCAGCTTCAACAGGGGGCTCCGTTTCAATGAGCAGTTCTTC.

This chain uses TRBV15 with TRBJ2-1; 10 positions match TRBD1. This CDR3 comprises 15 residues. J lost 14 bases, V lost 1 base, and 11 bases had no gene match. Looked up from germline, CDR1 is LNHNV and CDR2 is YYDKDF (reference sequence). CDR3 region: CATSRGGQGRISKFF. Here the CDR3 DNA reads TGTGCCACCAGCAGAGGGGGACAGGGGAGAATCTCGAAGTTCTTC. Full variable domain (rest looked up from reference TRBV15 and TRBJ2-1): DAMVIQNPRYQVTQFGKPVTLSCSQTLNHNVMYWYQQKSSQAPKLLFHYYDKDFNNEADTPDNFQSRRPNTSFCFLDIRSPGLGDTAMYLCATSRGGQGRISKFFGPGTRLTVL.